The sequence of this T cell receptor (beta chain) was determined in a study of OX40 agonist ivuxolimab in advanced cancers. V was shortened by 2 bases and J by 5 bases, with 12 bases between the two germline ends. The CDR3 totals 14 residues. In germline, CDR1 is SNHLY, CDR2 FYNNEI. Method: immunoSEQ multiplex PCR; TCRdb's copy keeps in-frame clones and lacks some. The data show about 63,000 clones, 70% to 80% seen once. This chain uses TRBV2 with TRBJ2-5, with D possibly matching TRBD2 (5 bases). The source material was CD4+ or CD8+ T cells sorted from blood, sampled in a trial of the OX40 agonist ivuxolimab. The sequence was obtained from an adult with an advanced solid tumor such as melanoma, head and neck, liver or kidney cancer. The CDR3 region is CASSENLASETQYF. CDR3 bases: TGTGCCAGCAGTGAAAATCTAGCCTCGGAGACCCAGTACTTC.